Here is one T cell receptor (beta chain) with its context. What it binds is unknown. The sample carries other DNA sequences with the same CDR3. The sample originates from a study of shared clonotypes between healthy human individuals. General study findings and limits: Across subsets, estimated richness was generally greater for naive than for memory populations.

Naive-designated CD8 cells lacked CD45RO, were positively enriched for CCR7, and omitted terminally differentiated effector memory CD45RA+ cells. Germline loops: CDR1 MDHEN, CDR2 SYDVKM. The CDR3 covers 14 residues. Trimming cost V 1 base and J 0 bases, with 7 bases left between them. The protocol was immunoSEQ multiplex PCR, while the TCRdb copy is restricted to in-frame clones and leaves out a portion. The sample lists 600,000 or so clones, roughly 98% occurring once. This receptor was obtained from a man younger than 40 in good health. The sample taken for sequencing was naive CD8+ T cells sorted from blood. J is TRBJ2-7 and V is TRBV28; D unclear. The CDR3 here is CASSLLENSYEQYF. The CDR3, as DNA: TGTGCCAGCAGTTTATTGGAGAACTCCTACGAGCAGTACTTC. Complete variable domain (other parts from reference TRBV28 and TRBJ2-7): DVKVTQSSRYLVKRTGEKVFLECVQDMDHENMFWYRQDPGLGLRLIYFSYDVKMKEKGDIPEGYSVSREKKERFSLILESASTNQTSMYLCASSLLENSYEQYFGPGTRLTVT.